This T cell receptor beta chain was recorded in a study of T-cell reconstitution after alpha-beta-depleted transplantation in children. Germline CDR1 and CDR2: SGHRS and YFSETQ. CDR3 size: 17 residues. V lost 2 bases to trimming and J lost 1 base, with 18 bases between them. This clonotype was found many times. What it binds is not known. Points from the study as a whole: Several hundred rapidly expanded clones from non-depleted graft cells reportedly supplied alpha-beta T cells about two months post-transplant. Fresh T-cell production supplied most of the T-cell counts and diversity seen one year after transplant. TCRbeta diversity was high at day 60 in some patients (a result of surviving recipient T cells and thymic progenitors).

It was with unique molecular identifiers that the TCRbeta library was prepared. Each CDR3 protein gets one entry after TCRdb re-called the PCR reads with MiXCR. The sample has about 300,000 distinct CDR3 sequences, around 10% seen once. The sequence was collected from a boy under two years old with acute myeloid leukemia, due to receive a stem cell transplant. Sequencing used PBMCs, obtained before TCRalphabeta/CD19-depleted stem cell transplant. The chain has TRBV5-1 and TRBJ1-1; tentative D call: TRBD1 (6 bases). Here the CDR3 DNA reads TGCGCCAGCAGCTTAGGTGGGGGGCTCGGTGGGAACACTGAAGCTTTCTTT. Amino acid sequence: CASSLGGGLGGNTEAFF.